This T cell receptor beta chain appears in the sequencing data of a study of shared clonotypes between healthy human individuals (dated by TCRdb to about 2020). Turning to the overall study: The cohort comprised a couple of women and a few men aged 18 to 49 years. The study deeply sequenced blood TCR repertoires of about 5 healthy adults to estimate repertoire size and the extent of clonotype sharing between individuals. For each donor, three plates each were used for CD4 naive and CD4 memory, two plates were used for CD8 naive, and one plate was used for CD8 memory. Leukapheresis yielded between about 0.85 and 10 billion PBMCs per donor. Different laboratories and diverse techniques were used to prepare libraries and sequence TCR repertoires, to increase sequencing depth and limit assay-specific biases. What the work shows at the level of the full study, not this receptor alone: Larger estimated clonotype richness was generally found for naive subsets than for memory subsets. Pairwise subsampling led to the expectation that sequencing depth would affect the degree of clonotype sharing among donors. Higher generation probabilities were observed for clonotypes shared by all four sorted-subset donors than for non-shared clonotypes. Across a handful of donors, approximately 4.6% of naive CD4, 3.5% of naive CD8, 2% to 2.5% of memory CD4, and around 0.4% of memory CD8 clonotypes were shared. Only blood was sampled, and tissue TCR repertoires likely differ from those in blood. Because the study included only a small number of donors, the genetic and exposure-history diversity represented was limited. Incomplete sequencing was indicated by rarefaction of sorted-subset datasets, despite the large sequencing depth.

Using the deep immunoSEQ assay, TCR CDR3 regions were amplified from genomic DNA by multiplex PCR. Extracted genomic DNA from each cell subset was distributed evenly across all wells of several immunoSEQ 96-well plates, and each plate was treated as a replicate. For sorted subsets, roughly 0.2 ug genomic DNA, equal to 30,000 or so T cell genomes, was loaded into each replicate PCR. Purified libraries were quantified with a Qubit 3.0 fluorometer, sized on a Bioanalyzer 2100, and re-quantified with the KAPA Library Quantification kit. Each immunoSEQ 96-well plate was sequenced on its own single-read 150-cycle Illumina NextSeq 550 flow cell. From the authors' description of their analysis: Because the immunoSEQ output included only junctional sequences and no quality scores, the filtering could not be the same as the filtering used for full-length reads. Sequences were annotated with PyIR, a Python wrapper for IgBLAST v1.9, using IMGT germline references to assign V/J genes and CDR3. Any read was removed if the V/J assignment was weak (E-value above 1e-6), the CDR3 was missing, or the read contained stop codons, out-of-frame junctions, or ambiguous translated residues. V3J clonotypes were defined as sequences sharing the same inferred V gene, J gene, and CDR3 amino acid sequence. The percentage overlap between two repertoires was calculated by dividing the number of shared unique clonotypes by the size of the smaller repertoire. Three approaches were used to assess repertoire richness: RTK rarefaction, the Chao1 estimator, and Recon v2.1 estimates of unobserved clonotypes. For all TCRbeta clonotypes obtained by the gDNA method from several donors, generation probabilities were computed with OLGA. What TCRdb holds here is the immuneACCESS table cut down to in-frame rearrangements. Part of the clones is not present; checked against another copy, under half of the missing clones reflect an unresolved V gene, and the others are unexplained. The D gene and trimming were derived from the DNA, and the V and J assignments and clone size from that table. The sample table shows about 1 million clones, and 60% to 80% are seen once. Clones ranked in the top ten supply over 1.3% of the sample.

Healthy HIV-negative adults with no recently reported acute infections or vaccinations were included as donors. All donors were Caucasian adults living in Nashville, Tennessee, USA. CD4+ T cells were enriched by magnetic negative selection, after which naive cells were positively selected on CD45RA and the negative fraction was taken as the memory subset. Blood was collected by leukapheresis, and PBMCs were isolated by Ficoll-Histopaque density gradient centrifugation and then cryopreserved in liquid nitrogen vapor phase. Analytical flow cytometry was used to check the purity and quantity of every magnetically sorted T cell population. Genomic DNA was isolated from every sorted fraction and measured by UV absorbance on a Nanodrop 2000c. Looking up the germline V gene yields CDR1 SGHAT and CDR2 FQNNGV. CDR3 length: 13 amino acids, cysteine to phenylalanine. The sequence is cut down to CDR3 DNA, 39 bases in frame from base 1. V is shortened by 3 bases, J by 5 bases, and the region joining them spans 10 bases.

On this clone itself: The specificity of this receptor is unknown. The record has no base qualities; no much larger clone is one base away.

This receptor was identified in a man younger than 30 in good health. The sample taken for sequencing was memory CD4+ T cells sorted from blood. In the paper's terms, the cell subset or site label means: CD45RA-negative fraction. Here the chain combines TRBV11-2 and TRBJ2-5; TRBD2 is perhaps the D gene, given 6 matching bases. The sequenced DNA is TGTGCCAGCAGCTTTCTAGGAGGGGAGACCCAGTACTTC. Its amino acids are CASSFLGGETQYF.